What follows are 16 T cell receptor beta chains derived from one specimen sequenced in a study of T cells in Graves' hyperthyroidism and ophthalmopathy. RNA transcripts served as the template for amplifying TCR beta CDR3 regions. Primed by the HTBI set, a first-round RT-PCR was run on the TCR CDR3. TCRdb passed the multiplex PCR reads through MiXCR, listing each CDR3 protein once. The sample yields about 610,000 distinct CDR3 sequences, about 15% seen once. What was sequenced was blood. Every receptor here comes from a woman aged 40 to 50 with Graves' ophthalmopathy.

This clonotype was seen many times. The gene calls are TRBV30 and TRBJ2-2, with D perhaps TRBD2 (5 bases). Looked up from germline, CDR1 is GTSNPN and CDR2 is SVGIG (reference sequence). V gave up 0 bases and J gave up 6 bases, with 8 bases separating them. The CDR3 has 13 residues. This CDR3 reads CAWSVGLAGELFF. The DNA for the CDR3 is TGTGCCTGGAGTGTAGGACTGGCCGGGGAGCTGTTTTTT. Using reference TRBV30 and TRBJ2-2 for the parts outside the CDR3, the full variable domain is SQTIHQWPATLVQPVGSPLSLECTVEGTSNPNLYWYRQAAGRGLQLLFYSVGIGQISSEVPQNLSASRPQDRQFILSSKKLLLSDSGFYLCAWSVGLAGELFFGEGSRLTVL.

This clonotype was detected a few times. The chain carries TRBV27 and TRBJ2-4; maybe TRBD2 (6 bases). The ends were cut back, 3 bases at V and 8 bases at J, with 11 bases in the middle. The CDR3 runs to 13 residues. Germline CDR1 MNHEY, CDR2 SMNVEV (reference sequence). CDR3 nucleotide sequence: TGTGCCAGCAGTTTGCTATGGGGGGACATTCAGTACTTC. Translation gives CASSLLWGDIQYF.

This clonotype was recorded at least ten times. The V call is TRBV2, the J call TRBJ1-1; D remains ambiguous. Germline CDR1 reads SNHLY; CDR2 reads FYNNEI. Trimming left V 7 bases short and J 0 bases short, with 9 bases between. The CDR3 is 13 residues long. As DNA, the CDR3 is TGTGCCAGCATTTATGGCATGAACACTGAAGCTTTCTTT. Its translation is CASIYGMNTEAFF.

This clonotype has at least ten counts. V usage is TRBV24-1 and J usage is TRBJ2-5; a weak D match, TRBD2 (5 bases). V shed 3 bases and J shed 2 bases, with 15 bases lying between them. This CDR3 region has 16 residues. Per the germline V gene, CDR1 is KGHDR and CDR2 is SFDVKD. In nucleotides, the CDR3 is TGTGCCACCAGTGATCCGCGCGTCGGGATGCAAGAGACCCAGTACTTC. The encoded protein is CATSDPRVGMQETQYF.

The table lists this clonotype with many counts. The gene calls are TRBV7-2 and TRBJ2-5; D is possibly TRBD1 or TRBD2 (6 bases each). The germline V gene encodes CDR1 SGHTA and CDR2 FQGNSA. The ends were cut back, 2 bases at V and 5 bases at J, with 15 bases in the middle. CDR3 length: 15 amino acids. The CDR3, as DNA: TGTGCCAGCAGCTTATTCCCGGGGGCCGGGGAGACCCAGTACTTC. Protein sequence: CASSLFPGAGETQYF. The full variable domain, its missing parts supplied by reference TRBV7-2 and TRBJ2-5, is GAGVSQSPSNKVTEKGKDVELRCDPISGHTALYWYRQSLGQGLEFLIYFQGNSAPDKSGLPSDRFSAERTGGSVSTLTIQRTQQEDSAVYLCASSLFPGAGETQYFGPGTRLLVL.

The V call is TRBV3-1, the J call TRBJ1-2, with D hard to call. This CDR3 has 14 amino acids. The V gene's germline CDR1 is LGHDT and CDR2 YNNKEL (reference sequence). V gave up 0 bases and J gave up 4 bases, with 9 bases separating them. CDR3 loop: CASSQEARPYGYTF. The CDR3 DNA reads as TGTGCCAGCAGCCAAGAGGCCAGGCCCTATGGCTACACCTTC.

The chain has TRBV12-3 or TRBV12-4 and TRBJ1-2; TRBD1 agrees at 7 bases. V trimming: 6 bases; J trimming: 7 bases; junction bases outside the gene matches: 8. The CDR3 is made up of 13 amino acids. The CDR3: CASRHGQVPGYTF. CDR3 DNA: TGTGCCAGCAGGCATGGACAGGTTCCTGGCTACACCTTC.

This clonotype was counted at least ten times. In nucleotides, the CDR3 is TGTGCCAGCAGTGACTTCTCGAGGATTAACTATGGCTACACCTTC. It yields the protein CASSDFSRINYGYTF. The chain couples TRBV12-3 or TRBV12-4 to TRBJ1-2; D not resolved. This CDR3 is built from 15 residues. Trimming stripped 5 bases from V and 1 base from J, with 14 bases between.

This clonotype was seen many times. The rearrangement uses TRBV27 and TRBJ2-7; 10 bases fit TRBD1. The CDR3 is 15 amino acids. Germline loops: CDR1 MNHEY, CDR2 SMNVEV (reference sequence). The ends lost 5 bases at V and 0 bases at J; junction bases unmatched: 4. Here the CDR3 DNA reads TGTGCCAGCAGTCGACAGGGGGCGAGCTCCTACGAGCAGTACTTC. Translated, it gives CASSRQGASSYEQYF.

A note on this clonotype: A read error is possible here, since a much larger clone lies one base away. This chain uses TRBV11-2 with TRBJ2-7, with 14 bases fitting TRBD2. From germline, CDR1 is SGHAT and CDR2 FQNNGV. CDR3 size: 16 residues. The CDR3 sequence: CASSYRGTGLAGEQHF. DNA of the CDR3: TGTGCCAGCAGCTACCGGGGGACGGGACTAGCGGGAGAGCAGCACTTC. The full variable domain, rest sourced from reference TRBV11-2 and TRBJ2-7, is EAGVAQSPRYKIIEKRQSVAFWCNPISGHATLYWYQQILGQGPKLLIQFQNNGVVDDSQLPKDRFSAERLKGVDSTLKIQPAKLEDSAVYLCASSYRGTGLAGEQHFGPGTRLTVT.

This clonotype was observed many times. The chain couples TRBV19 to TRBJ1-2, with a tentative D call TRBD1 (5 bases). The germline gives CDR1 LNHDA, CDR2 SQIVND (reference sequence). The CDR3 loop spans 17 amino acids. V lost 1 base and J 4 bases, leaving 19 bases between the germline ends. For the CDR3, the DNA is TGTGCCAGTAGTATAGCTCGGGGGAGTGGAGCAGCCTATGGCTACACCTTC. It translates to CASSIARGSGAAYGYTF. The full variable domain, completed using reference TRBV19 and TRBJ1-2, is DGGITQSPKYLFRKEGQNVTLSCEQNLNHDAMYWYRQDPGQGLRLIYYSQIVNDFQKGDIAEGYSVSREKKESFPLTVTSAQKNPTAFYLCASSIARGSGAAYGYTFGSGTRLTVV.

This clonotype occurred many times. The CDR3 reads CASSERSRNTEAFF. CDR3 DNA sequence: TGTGCCAGCAGTGAGAGGAGTCGTAACACTGAAGCTTTCTTT. This chain connects TRBV6-1 to TRBJ1-1; D gene uncertain. Germline V gene lookup returns CDR1 MNHNS and CDR2 SASEGT. The CDR3 extends over 14 amino acids. Deletions cut 3 bases from V and 2 bases from J, with 10 bases between.

This clonotype showed up just a few times. The chain has TRBV19 and TRBJ2-7, with a weak D call TRBD2 (6 bases). The CDR3 sequence is 15 residues long. The germline CDR1 and CDR2 sequences are LNHDA and SQIVND (reference sequence). Trimming pared 1 base from V and 0 bases from J, leaving 10 bases between. The CDR3 DNA reads as TGTGCCAGTAGTATAGGTGGAGGGACCTCCTACGAGCAGTACTTC. It codes for CASSIGGGTSYEQYF. The full variable domain, with the rest looked up from reference TRBV19 and TRBJ2-7, is DGGITQSPKYLFRKEGQNVTLSCEQNLNHDAMYWYRQDPGQGLRLIYYSQIVNDFQKGDIAEGYSVSREKKESFPLTVTSAQKNPTAFYLCASSIGGGTSYEQYFGPGTRLTVT.

This clonotype was recorded many times. J is TRBJ1-1 and V is TRBV7-6; TRBD1 matches at 11 bases. Losses at the gene ends were 5 bases for V and 4 bases for J; bases not matched to a gene: 9. The CDR3 runs 16 residues. CDR1 SGHVS and CDR2 FNYEAQ come from the germline V gene. The CDR3: CASSRGPGTGGTEAFF. The CDR3 DNA reads as TGTGCCAGCAGCCGGGGGCCCGGGACAGGGGGCACTGAAGCTTTCTTT.

This clonotype was seen repeatedly, ten times or more. The chain is built from TRBV11-2 and TRBJ1-5; no clear D. V lost 5 bases to trimming and J lost 4 bases, with 9 bases between them. The CDR3 is 13 residues long. Per the germline V gene, CDR1 is SGHAT and CDR2 is FQNNGV. CDR3 nucleotide sequence: TGTGCCAGCAGCGATAGCAGTAATCAGCCCCAGCATTTT. It specifies CASSDSSNQPQHF. Together with reference TRBV11-2 and TRBJ1-5, the CDR3 gives the full variable domain: EAGVAQSPRYKIIEKRQSVAFWCNPISGHATLYWYQQILGQGPKLLIQFQNNGVVDDSQLPKDRFSAERLKGVDSTLKIQPAKLEDSAVYLCASSDSSNQPQHFGDGTRLSIL.

The sample holds many counts of this clonotype. The CDR3 DNA sequence: TGTGCCAGCAGCTTAGTCGGGAGGGCGCTAGAGACCCAGTACTTC. Translated, it gives CASSLVGRALETQYF. V and J are TRBV7-2 and TRBJ2-5; 8 nucleotides match TRBD2. Unmatched junction bases numbered 5, after V lost 1 base and J lost 4 bases. The CDR3 runs 15 residues. Per the germline V gene, CDR1 is SGHTA and CDR2 is FQGNSA.